Given below is one T cell receptor beta chain in context. The data originate from a study of shared clonotypes between healthy human individuals. Study-level information: Plates per donor: three CD4 naive, three CD4 memory, two CD8 naive, one CD8 memory.

Produced via immunoSEQ multiplex PCR; TCRdb's table is partial and in-frame only. Of some 2,500,000 clones listed, roughly 93% are singletons. This CDR3 has 15 amino acids. The V gene's germline CDR1 is SGHNT and CDR2 YYREEE (reference sequence). The V and J ends lost 4 bases and 0 bases respectively, with 12 bases between them. This TCR came from a young man in good health. Some clones in this sample may be carry-over from other donors' samples. The rearrangement uses TRBV5-4 and TRBJ2-3; possibly TRBD2 for D (7 bases). Sequencing was performed on naive CD4+ T cells from PBMCs. Subset described: CD45RA+ positively selected. CDR3 in amino acids: CASSGRDTSTDTQYF. CDR3 bases: TGTGCCAGCAGCGGGAGGGACACCAGCACAGATACGCAGTATTTT. Drawing the rest from reference TRBV5-4 and TRBJ2-3, the complete variable domain is ETGVTQSPTHLIKTRGQQVTLRCSSQSGHNTVSWYQQALGQGPQFIFQYYREEENGRGNFPPRFSGLQFPNYSSELNVNALELDDSALYLCASSGRDTSTDTQYFGPGTRLTVL.